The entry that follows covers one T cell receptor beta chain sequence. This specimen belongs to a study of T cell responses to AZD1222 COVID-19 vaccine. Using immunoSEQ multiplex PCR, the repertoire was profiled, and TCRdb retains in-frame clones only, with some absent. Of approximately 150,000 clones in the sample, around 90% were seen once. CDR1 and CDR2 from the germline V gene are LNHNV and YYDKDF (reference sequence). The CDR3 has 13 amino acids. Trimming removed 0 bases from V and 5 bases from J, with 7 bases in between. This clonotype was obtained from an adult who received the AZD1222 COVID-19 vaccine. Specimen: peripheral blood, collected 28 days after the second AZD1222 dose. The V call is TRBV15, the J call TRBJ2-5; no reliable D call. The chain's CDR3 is CATSRDRTETQYF. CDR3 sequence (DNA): TGTGCCACCAGCAGAGATCGTACGGAGACCCAGTACTTC.